Below, 31 T cell receptor beta chains from the same sample are listed, as sequenced in a study of blood T cell repertoires in COVID-19. Method: immunoSEQ multiplex PCR; TCRdb's copy keeps in-frame clones and lacks some. This sample has about 210,000 clones, with roughly four fifths found just once. Material: peripheral blood. These TCRs come from a woman between 35 and 50 years old with active or convalescent COVID-19.

The chain recombines TRBV30 with TRBJ1-1; TRBD1 might be the D (5 bases). Germline-derived CDR1 and CDR2 are GTSNPN and SVGIG (reference sequence). V dropped 8 bases and J dropped 4 bases, with 14 bases sitting between them. The CDR3 has 12 amino acids. The CDR3 region has the DNA TGTGCCAGGATTCGGGGGACCACTGAAGCTTTCTTT. As protein: CARIRGTTEAFF.

The chain couples TRBV24-1 to TRBJ1-5; D is possibly TRBD1 (6 bases). Trimming stripped 2 bases from V and 0 bases from J, with 10 bases between. Germline CDR1 and CDR2: KGHDR and SFDVKD. CDR3 length equals 16 residues. CDR3 amino acids: CATSDSRGYSNQPQHF. CDR3 DNA: TGTGCCACCAGTGATTCGAGGGGGTATAGCAATCAGCCCCAGCATTTT.

The table lists this clone with a count of one. V is TRBV11-3 and J is TRBJ2-7, with D unresolved. The V and J ends lost 2 bases and 0 bases respectively, with 17 bases between them. The CDR3 is 17 residues long. In germline, CDR1 is SGHNT, CDR2 YENEEA. CDR3 amino acids: CASSLPTKEAFSYEQYF. In DNA, the CDR3 is TGTGCCAGCAGCTTACCCACAAAAGAGGCGTTCTCCTACGAGCAGTACTTC.

The chain employs TRBV19 and TRBJ1-3, with D hard to call. This CDR3 has 15 amino acids. V was clipped by 6 bases and J by 0 bases, with 12 bases between them. The germline gives CDR1 LNHDA, CDR2 SQIVND (reference sequence). DNA of the CDR3: TGTGCCAGTAGCCCTGGTCGCTACTCTGGAAACACCATATATTTT. This translates into CASSPGRYSGNTIYF.

CDR3 region: CASSIVNRQDYGYTF. CDR3 sequence (DNA): TGTGCCAGTAGTATAGTAAACCGACAGGACTATGGCTACACCTTC. This chain links TRBV19 with TRBJ1-2; D is perhaps TRBD1 (6 bases). Germline assignment: CDR1 LNHDA and CDR2 SQIVND (reference sequence). Trimming cost V 1 base and J 3 bases, with 12 bases left between them. This CDR3 comprises 15 residues.

The chain joins TRBV4-3 to TRBJ1-6; D uncertain. V was trimmed by 0 bases and J by 0 bases, leaving 15 bases between them. Germline V gene sequence: CDR1 LGHNA, CDR2 YSLEER. The CDR3 runs to 19 residues. The CDR3 protein is CASSQDIRRGSSYNSPLHF. CDR3 nucleotides: TGCGCCAGCAGCCAAGATATACGGCGAGGAAGCTCCTATAATTCACCCCTCCACTTT.

The gene calls are TRBV5-1 and TRBJ1-2, with 9 bases that match TRBD1. V shed 7 bases, J shed 4 bases, and the junction held 8 bases outside the gene matches. CDR1 and CDR2 from the germline V gene are SGHRS and YFSETQ. The CDR3 length is 14 residues. CDR3 protein: CASASGQGFYGYTF. For the CDR3, the DNA is TGCGCCAGCGCATCCGGACAGGGGTTCTATGGCTACACCTTC.

This clone has more than one count but fewer than ten. The chain joins TRBV5-4 to TRBJ2-2; the D gene is possibly TRBD1 (5 bases). The CDR3 runs 14 residues. V was trimmed by 4 bases and J by 2 bases, leaving 9 bases between them. CDR1 and CDR2 (germline): SGHNT, YYREEE (reference sequence). The CDR3 region has the DNA TGTGCCAGCAGCCTTGACAGTAACACCGGGGAGCTGTTTTTT. It codes for CASSLDSNTGELFF. The variable domain in full, completed from reference TRBV5-4 and TRBJ2-2, reads ETGVTQSPTHLIKTRGQQVTLRCSSQSGHNTVSWYQQALGQGPQFIFQYYREEENGRGNFPPRFSGLQFPNYSSELNVNALELDDSALYLCASSLDSNTGELFFGEGSRLTVL.

The chain joins TRBV30 to TRBJ2-2; TRBD1 matches at 7 bases. Unmatched junction bases numbered 3, after V lost 5 bases and J lost 0 bases. CDR1 and CDR2 from the germline V gene are GTSNPN and SVGIG (reference sequence). The CDR3 extends over 14 amino acids. CDR3 in amino acids: CAWDRVTNTGELFF. CDR3 in DNA: TGTGCCTGGGACAGGGTGACGAACACCGGGGAGCTGTTTTTT. Full variable domain (missing parts from reference TRBV30 and TRBJ2-2): SQTIHQWPATLVQPVGSPLSLECTVEGTSNPNLYWYRQAAGRGLQLLFYSVGIGQISSEVPQNLSASRPQDRQFILSSKKLLLSDSGFYLCAWDRVTNTGELFFGEGSRLTVL.

The chain employs TRBV7-2 and TRBJ2-7; D might be TRBD1 (6 bases). The CDR3 loop spans 15 amino acids. The V and J ends lost 3 bases and 2 bases respectively, with 14 bases between them. Germline V gene lookup returns CDR1 SGHTA and CDR2 FQGNSA. The CDR3 bases are TGTGCCAGCAGCTTCGGCCCGGACAGAACCTACGAGCAGTACTTC. Translated, it gives CASSFGPDRTYEQYF.

The CDR3 DNA follows: TGTGCCACCAGTGATACCCTAGCCGGGACAGGCCTTACGAATGAGCAGTTCTTC. Protein sequence: CATSDTLAGTGLTNEQFF. The chain joins TRBV24-1 to TRBJ2-1, with 8 positions matching TRBD1. The germline V gene has CDR1 KGHDR and CDR2 SFDVKD. The CDR3 loop spans 18 amino acids. V shed 3 bases and J 7 bases; nucleotides not matched to a gene: 16.

This clone was recorded once. The V call is TRBV2, the J call TRBJ1-2, with D maybe TRBD1 (6 bases). CDR1 and CDR2 from the germline V gene are SNHLY and FYNNEI. V gave up 2 bases and J gave up 4 bases, with 8 bases separating them. The CDR3 totals 13 residues. The CDR3: CASSEQGFYGYTF. DNA of the CDR3: TGTGCCAGCAGTGAACAGGGGTTCTATGGCTACACCTTC.

The rearrangement uses TRBV5-6 and TRBJ2-1; the match to TRBD2 covers 9 bases. With V trimmed by 0 bases and J by 4 bases, 2 bases remained unmatched. CDR1 is SGHDT and CDR2 is YYEEEE in the germline V gene. This CDR3 is built from 15 residues. DNA for the CDR3: TGTGCCAGCAGCTTGGGACTAGCGGAATACAATGAGCAGTTCTTC. Translating it yields CASSLGLAEYNEQFF.

In this sample, this clone turned up once. The chain has TRBV4-3 and TRBJ1-1; TRBD1 aligns across 12 bases. With 3 bases clipped from V and 3 bases from J, the junction kept 2 bases outside the gene matches. The CDR3 contains 15 residues. Germline lookup yields CDR1 LGHNA and CDR2 YSLEER. CDR3 residues: CASSQGQGAYTEAFF. The CDR3 DNA is TGCGCCAGCAGCCAGGGACAGGGGGCCTACACTGAAGCTTTCTTT.

The table lists this clone with a count of one. This chain's CDR3 is CASRTRTDQPQHF. CDR3 coding DNA: TGTGCCAGCCGTACACGGACAGATCAGCCCCAGCATTTT. The gene calls are TRBV12-3 or TRBV12-4 and TRBJ1-5; a weak D match, TRBD1 (6 bases). The CDR3 contains 13 residues. Trimming took off 8 bases at V and 5 bases at J, with 13 bases between the two ends.

This sequence joins TRBV5-8 and TRBJ1-5; D possibly corresponds to TRBD1 (6 bases). CDR1 is SGHTS, CDR2 YDEGEE, per germline. The V and J ends lost 0 bases and 1 base respectively, with 8 bases between them. The CDR3 spans 15 residues. The CDR3 is CASSLAGGSNQPQHF. The CDR3 DNA is TGTGCCAGCAGCTTGGCTGGGGGCAGCAATCAGCCCCAGCATTTT.

V gene TRBV19 combines with J gene TRBJ2-3, with D perhaps matching TRBD2 (5 bases). Germline values: CDR1 LNHDA, CDR2 SQIVND (reference sequence). This CDR3 is 12 amino acids long. V lost 5 bases and J lost 3, with 6 bases in between. CDR3 in amino acids: CASSRRTDTQYF. The CDR3 nucleotides are TGTGCCAGTAGTCGGAGGACAGATACGCAGTATTTT. The full variable domain, completed using reference TRBV19 and TRBJ2-3, is DGGITQSPKYLFRKEGQNVTLSCEQNLNHDAMYWYRQDPGQGLRLIYYSQIVNDFQKGDIAEGYSVSREKKESFPLTVTSAQKNPTAFYLCASSRRTDTQYFGPGTRLTVL.

J is TRBJ2-1 and V is TRBV29-1; 9 bases fit TRBD2. J lost 0 bases, V lost 6 bases, and 24 bases had no gene match. This CDR3 comprises 21 residues. CDR1 is SQVTM, CDR2 ANQGSEA, per germline. The CDR3 DNA reads as TGCAGCGTCCAACTAGAGGACCGGACTAGCGATAACCCACTCTCCTACAATGAGCAGTTCTTC. This sequence encodes CSVQLEDRTSDNPLSYNEQFF.

The gene calls are TRBV24-1 and TRBJ1-1, with a tentative D call TRBD1 (5 bases). Germline-derived CDR1 and CDR2 are KGHDR and SFDVKD. Trimming left V 1 base short and J 4 bases short, with 12 bases between. The CDR3 runs to 15 residues. The CDR3 sequence is CATSDLGVSGTEAFF. CDR3 bases: TGTGCCACCAGTGATTTAGGGGTCAGTGGCACTGAAGCTTTCTTT.

The V gene is TRBV5-8, the J gene TRBJ1-3; D is unresolved. The V gene's germline CDR1 is SGHTS and CDR2 YDEGEE. V was trimmed by 5 bases and J by 0 bases, leaving 9 bases between them. The CDR3 totals 14 residues. This CDR3 reads CASRRHASGNTIYF. The CDR3 DNA is TGTGCCAGCAGAAGACACGCCTCTGGAAACACCATATATTTT.

This clone was counted between two and nine times. V and J are TRBV4-1 and TRBJ1-2; 7 nucleotides align to TRBD1. There are 15 residues in the CDR3. Germline lookup yields CDR1 MGHRA and CDR2 YSYEKL. V was clipped by 1 base and J by 7 bases; unmatched bases: 9. The CDR3 spells CASSQAEGAYSGYTF. For the CDR3, the DNA is TGCGCCAGCAGCCAAGCTGAGGGGGCGTATAGTGGCTACACCTTC.

This clone was detected only a few times. This chain's CDR3 is CASSSPTAISYEQYF. DNA of the CDR3: TGTGCCAGCAGCTCACCGACAGCTATCTCCTACGAGCAGTACTTC. The chain recombines TRBV5-4 with TRBJ2-7; possible D gene TRBD1, 5 bases. Germline V gene lookup returns CDR1 SGHNT and CDR2 YYREEE (reference sequence). Trimming shortened V by 3 bases and J by 0 bases, and 13 bases separated the two germline ends. This CDR3 region has 15 residues.

The genes are TRBV6-4 and TRBJ2-1, with 10 bases aligning to TRBD2. The CDR3 is made up of 15 amino acids. V lost 5 bases to trimming and J lost 1 base; unmatched junction nucleotides: 2. The germline V gene has CDR1 MRHNA and CDR2 SNTAGT. The CDR3 sequence is CASSSTSGSYNEQFF. As DNA, the CDR3 is TGTGCCAGCAGTTCGACTAGCGGGTCCTACAATGAGCAGTTCTTC.

The chain combines TRBV27 with TRBJ2-5, with 8 bases matching TRBD2. This CDR3 region has 15 residues. Germline lookup yields CDR1 MNHEY and CDR2 SMNVEV (reference sequence). Trimming at V came to 6 bases and at J to 2 bases, leaving 8 bases not matched to a gene. This chain's CDR3 is CASRPPGGGQETQYF. CDR3 sequence (DNA): TGTGCCAGCAGACCCCCCGGGGGGGGGCAAGAGACCCAGTACTTC.

V and J are TRBV30 and TRBJ2-7, with D perhaps TRBD1 (6 bases). Germline CDR1 GTSNPN, CDR2 SVGIG (reference sequence). CDR3 length: 12 residues. V shed 5 bases and J shed 6 bases, with 14 bases lying between them. CDR3 DNA: TGTGCCTGGGGCCGACAGGCGGCCGAGCAGTACTTC. Its protein product is CAWGRQAAEQYF.

This clone was seen a handful of times. The chain has TRBV30 and TRBJ2-7; perhaps TRBD1 as D (6 bases). There are 12 residues in the CDR3. CDR1 and CDR2 (germline): GTSNPN, SVGIG (reference sequence). V was shortened by 1 base and J by 2 bases, with 6 bases between the two germline ends. CDR3 region: CAWSGGPYEQYF. The CDR3 DNA sequence: TGTGCCTGGAGTGGGGGGCCCTACGAGCAGTACTTC.

The chain combines TRBV5-5 with TRBJ2-1, with TRBD2 matching over 12 bases. The CDR3 extends over 14 amino acids. Germline values: CDR1 SGHKS, CDR2 YYEKEE (reference sequence). The V and J ends lost 4 bases and 8 bases, in that order; junction bases with no gene match: 4. The CDR3: CASSRTSGTDEQFF. In DNA form, the CDR3 reads TGTGCCAGCAGCAGGACTAGCGGGACTGATGAGCAGTTCTTC.

J is TRBJ2-1 and V is TRBV6-2 or TRBV6-3; possible D gene TRBD2, 6 bases. This CDR3 region has 12 residues. Per the germline V gene, CDR1 is MNHEY and CDR2 is SVGEGT. Deletions cut 0 bases from V and 10 bases from J, with 7 bases between. The CDR3 region has the DNA TGTGCCAGCAGTTACTCAGGGAGGGAGCAGTTCTTC. Its translation: CASSYSGREQFF.

V is TRBV5-6 and J is TRBJ2-2; a possible D gene is TRBD2 (6 bases). Germline CDR1 SGHDT, CDR2 YYEEEE. Trimming pared 7 bases from V and 4 bases from J, leaving 20 bases between. The CDR3 has 16 amino acids. The DNA for the CDR3 is TGTGCCAGCTCCCAGCTGGGGGGTCCGGGCACCGGGGAGCTGTTTTTT. This codes for CASSQLGGPGTGELFF. The variable domain in full, with the rest retrieved from reference TRBV5-6 and TRBJ2-2, is DAGVTQSPTHLIKTRGQQVTLRCSPKSGHDTVSWYQQALGQGPQFIFQYYEEEERQRGNFPDRFSGHQFPNYSSELNVNALLLGDSALYLCASSQLGGPGTGELFFGEGSRLTVL.

The table lists this clone with a few counts. CDR3 in DNA: TGTGCCAGCAGCTTAGATCGTACGGGAGGTCTCTACGAGCAGTACTTC. Translated: CASSLDRTGGLYEQYF. V usage is TRBV11-3 and J usage is TRBJ2-7; TRBD2 matches at 7 bases. The CDR3 runs 16 residues. Losses at the gene ends were 0 bases for V and 3 bases for J; bases not matched to a gene: 8. Germline-derived CDR1 and CDR2 are SGHNT and YENEEA.

The V call is TRBV12-3 or TRBV12-4, the J call TRBJ1-2, with 8 bases that match TRBD1. Trimming cost V 4 bases and J 8 bases; bases outside gene matches: 3. This CDR3 region has 12 residues. The CDR3 spells CASSWDRLGYTF. In DNA form, the CDR3 reads TGTGCCAGCAGTTGGGACAGGTTAGGCTACACCTTC.